This entry lists 26 T cell receptor beta chains sequenced from one sample in a study of breast tumors, draining lymph nodes, adjacent tissues. TCRdb independently ran MiXCR on the multiplex PCR reads; one entry per CDR3 protein. The data hold about 35,000 distinct CDR3 sequences, with approximately 37% observed a single time. The specimen was breast tumor tissue. These receptors were taken from a female donor with breast cancer. Some clones in this sample may be carry-over from other donors' samples.

Ten or more counts support this clonotype. The chain has TRBV7-9 and TRBJ2-7, with a weak D call TRBD1 (5 bases). Germline V gene lookup returns CDR1 SEHNR and CDR2 FQNEAQ (reference sequence). V lost 5 bases and J lost 5, with 16 bases in between. The CDR3 runs to 14 residues. The CDR3 loop is CASSPDGGADEQYF. CDR3 nucleotide sequence: TGTGCCAGCAGCCCCGATGGTGGGGCCGACGAGCAGTACTTC.

This rearrangement joins TRBV11-2 to TRBJ2-7; D call uncertain. This CDR3 region has 12 residues. Germline CDR1 is SGHAT and CDR2 is FQNNGV. V was cut by 4 bases and J by 6 bases, with 10 bases left in between. The DNA for the CDR3 is TGTGCCAGCAGCTCAGACACCTGCGAGCAGTACTTC. It is translated as CASSSDTCEQYF.

This CDR3 is CASSDYRPSQANEKLFF. The CDR3, as DNA: TGTGCCAGCAGCGACTACAGGCCCTCACAGGCTAATGAAAAACTGTTTTTT. V gene TRBV7-9 combines with J gene TRBJ1-4; D possibly corresponds to TRBD1 (5 bases). The CDR3 is 17 amino acids. Between the trimmed V and J ends, which lost 5 bases and 3 bases, there was a span of 19 bases. In germline, CDR1 is SEHNR, CDR2 FQNEAQ (reference sequence).

This clonotype was counted at least ten times. The genes are TRBV27 and TRBJ2-3, with D uncertain. CDR1 and CDR2 (germline): MNHEY, SMNVEV (reference sequence). Trimming shortened V by 5 bases and J by 4 bases, and 7 bases separated the two germline ends. This CDR3 is built from 12 residues. The CDR3: CASSPTSDTQYF. Written as DNA, the CDR3 is TGTGCCAGCAGTCCCACCTCAGATACGCAGTATTTT.

This clonotype was seen repeatedly, ten times or more. The gene calls are TRBV6-1 and TRBJ2-3; TRBD1 agrees at 9 bases. V dropped 5 bases and J dropped 4; count of bases not matched to a gene: 13. This CDR3 is built from 17 residues. CDR1 MNHNS and CDR2 SASEGT come from the germline V gene. DNA for the CDR3: TGTGCCAGCAGTAACCAAAACAGGGGGCGCTTCTCAGATACGCAGTATTTT. The encoded protein is CASSNQNRGRFSDTQYF.

The table lists this clonotype with many counts. The chain joins TRBV6-2 or TRBV6-3 to TRBJ1-5; D might be TRBD1 (5 bases). The germline CDR1 and CDR2 sequences are MNHEY and SVGEGT. With 5 bases removed from V and 4 bases from J, the gap between germline ends came to 18 bases. The CDR3 runs 16 residues. The CDR3, as DNA: TGTGCCAGCAGTCAGATCAAAACCGGGACGAATCAGCCCCAGCATTTT. As protein: CASSQIKTGTNQPQHF.

The chain couples TRBV7-6 to TRBJ2-1, with TRBD2 identical over 11 bases. Germline loops: CDR1 SGHVS, CDR2 FNYEAQ. Trimming took 1 base from V and 7 from J; bases not matched to a gene: 6. The CDR3 runs to 16 residues. The chain's CDR3 is CASSLELAGVGNEQFF. CDR3 bases: TGTGCCAGCAGCTTAGAACTAGCGGGAGTGGGTAATGAGCAGTTCTTC.

The chain has TRBV27 and TRBJ1-5; the D is unclear. Germline V lookup: CDR1 MNHEY, CDR2 SMNVEV (reference sequence). The ends were cut back, 2 bases at V and 2 bases at J, with 7 bases in the middle. CDR3 size: 14 residues. In nucleotides, the CDR3 is TGTGCCAGCAGTTTACATAGGGGCAATCAGCCCCAGCATTTT. Its protein is CASSLHRGNQPQHF.

Concerning this clonotype itself: A read error may explain this, as a much larger clone is one base away. The J gene is TRBJ2-2, the V gene TRBV11-3; D uncertain. Germline lookup yields CDR1 SGHNT and CDR2 YENEEA. Trimming shortened V by 0 bases and J by 4 bases, and 3 bases separated the two germline ends. CDR3 length: 13 amino acids. Here the CDR3 DNA reads TGTGCCAGCAGCTTAGATCTCACCGGGGAGCTGTTTTTT. It specifies CASSLDLTGELFF.

A remark on this clonotype: This may arise from a read error, as a much more abundant clone is one base away. The J gene is TRBJ2-5, the V gene TRBV19, with TRBD2 matching 11 bases. J lost 7 bases, V lost 5 bases, and 9 bases had no gene match. Germline CDR1 and CDR2: LNHDA and SQIVND (reference sequence). The CDR3 is 15 residues long. The CDR3 nucleotides read TGTGCCAGTAGTGCTAGCGGGAGGTTCGGGGTGACCCAGTACTTC. Translation: CASSASGRFGVTQYF.

Worth noting for this clonotype: With a much larger clone just one base away, this may be a read error. This chain connects TRBV19 to TRBJ2-7; the D gene is possibly TRBD2 (6 bases). The CDR3 is 14 residues long. From germline, CDR1 is LNHDA and CDR2 SQIVND (reference sequence). The chain's CDR3 is CASRRSGDQDERYF. In DNA, the CDR3 is TGTGCCAGTAGACGGTCGGGAGACCAAGACGAGCGGTACTTC.

This clonotype was detected ten times or more. The chain links TRBV2 to TRBJ2-7, with 7 bases lining up with TRBD1. This CDR3 is 15 amino acids long. V gave up 5 bases and J gave up 6 bases; unmatched junction bases: 13. Germline loops: CDR1 SNHLY, CDR2 FYNNEI. The CDR3 DNA sequence: TGTGCCAGCAGTCCGGGACAGACCTTACCTGGCGAGCAGTACTTC. As protein: CASSPGQTLPGEQYF.

This clonotype was seen at least ten times. The chain joins TRBV30 to TRBJ1-6; 7 bases match TRBD1. The junction had 3 bases not matched to a gene; V was cut back by 4 bases and J by 9 bases. This CDR3 has 12 residues. CDR1 is GTSNPN, CDR2 SVGIG, per germline (reference sequence). The CDR3 nucleotides are TGTGCCTGGACAGACAGGGTTTCACCCCTCCACTTT. It encodes CAWTDRVSPLHF.

Turning to this clonotype: This sequence may be a read error, since a much larger clone differs from it by one base. The chain couples TRBV7-8 to TRBJ1-4, with 11 positions matching TRBD1. The CDR3 totals 15 residues. CDR1 is SGHVS and CDR2 is FQNEAQ in the germline V gene. The CDR3: CASSPHRDRGEILFF. The CDR3 DNA sequence: TGTGCCAGCAGCCCGCACCGGGACAGGGGGGAAATACTGTTTTTT.

This clonotype was observed at least ten times. This chain connects TRBV5-8 to TRBJ2-2; a weak D match, TRBD1 (7 bases). V lost 7 bases to trimming and J lost 7 bases, with 20 bases between them. The CDR3 has 15 residues. CDR1 is SGHTS, CDR2 YDEGEE, per germline. CDR3 coding DNA: TGTGCCAGCGGCCCCAGACAGGGAGGAATCGGGGAGCTGTTTTTT. Its protein product is CASGPRQGGIGELFF.

The sample holds many counts of this clonotype. The chain links TRBV24-1 to TRBJ2-2; D remains ambiguous. The V gene lost 7 bases and the J gene lost 2 bases, with 10 bases spanning the gap. Germline lookup yields CDR1 KGHDR and CDR2 SFDVKD. CDR3 length equals 14 residues. CDR3 DNA: TGTGCCACCAGACACACATCCAACACCGGGGAGCTGTTTTTT. Protein: CATRHTSNTGELFF.

The V gene is TRBV3-1, the J gene TRBJ2-5, with TRBD2 matching over 8 bases. There are 18 residues in the CDR3. Trimming cost V 0 bases and J 7 bases; bases outside gene matches: 16. Germline CDR1 is LGHDT and CDR2 is YNNKEL (reference sequence). CDR3 nucleotides: TGTGCCAGCAGCCAAGATCGGCGGTTACTAGCGGAAGGGGGGACCCAGTACTTC. Protein: CASSQDRRLLAEGGTQYF.

There are many counts of this clonotype. The V gene is TRBV19, the J gene TRBJ1-5; D uncertain. Germline values: CDR1 LNHDA, CDR2 SQIVND (reference sequence). Trimming shortened V by 6 bases and J by 6 bases, and 18 bases separated the two germline ends. The CDR3 runs to 15 residues. The CDR3 region is CASSYSKRGFQPQHF. Here the CDR3 DNA reads TGTGCCAGTAGCTACTCTAAGCGGGGATTTCAGCCCCAGCATTTT.

The sample holds many counts of this clonotype. The rearrangement links TRBV6-5 to TRBJ1-2; TRBD1 agrees at 12 bases. CDR1 is MNHEY, CDR2 SVGAGI, per germline. With 5 bases clipped from V and 7 bases from J, the junction kept 8 bases outside the gene matches. This CDR3 has 15 amino acids. The CDR3 region has the DNA TGTGCCAGCAGTAAAAACCGGGACAGGGGGCTTGGCTACACCTTC. Its translation: CASSKNRDRGLGYTF.

The table lists this clonotype with many counts. The chain recombines TRBV10-3 with TRBJ2-6; 8 nucleotides match TRBD2. V was clipped by 7 bases and J by 2 bases; unmatched bases: 7. Per the germline V gene, CDR1 is ENHRY and CDR2 is SYGVKD. This CDR3 has 16 residues. The CDR3, as DNA: TGTGCCATCATGCGGGGGGCAGCCGCTGGGGCCAACGTCCTGACTTTC. It yields the protein CAIMRGAAAGANVLTF.

This clonotype has only a few counts. This sequence joins TRBV12-3 or TRBV12-4 and TRBJ2-7; D gene ambiguous. Trimming removed 6 bases at V and 4 bases at J, with 16 bases between. The CDR3 is 14 amino acids. CDR3 bases: TGTGCCAGCAGACCGGGCCGAAACGAGTACGAGCAGTACTTC. Translating it yields CASRPGRNEYEQYF.

This clonotype has at least ten counts. The rearrangement links TRBV20-1 to TRBJ2-3; 7 bases agree with TRBD2. After removal of 0 bases from V and 2 bases from J, the junction contained 8 bases not matched to a gene. This CDR3 comprises 16 residues. Looked up from germline, CDR1 is DFQATT and CDR2 is SNEGSKA (reference sequence). The CDR3 coding sequence is TGCAGTGCTAGAGAATTCCGAGCGGGAAACACAGATACGCAGTATTTT. It encodes CSAREFRAGNTDTQYF.

V gene TRBV12-3 or TRBV12-4 combines with J gene TRBJ2-1; 9 bases match TRBD2. V dropped 2 bases and J dropped 8; count of bases not matched to a gene: 7. This CDR3 is built from 15 residues. Here the CDR3 reads CASSLLAGGLDEQFF. The CDR3 nucleotides read TGTGCCAGCAGTTTATTGGCGGGAGGGTTAGATGAGCAGTTCTTC.

The sample holds many counts of this clonotype. V usage is TRBV7-8 and J usage is TRBJ2-7; no clear D. Trimming stripped 2 bases from V and 2 bases from J, with 19 bases between. The germline V gene encodes CDR1 SGHVS and CDR2 FQNEAQ. The CDR3 contains 17 residues. CDR3 region: CASSLTRGIGVPYEQYF. The CDR3 region has the DNA TGTGCCAGCAGCTTAACCCGTGGAATAGGCGTTCCCTACGAGCAGTACTTC.

This clonotype was recorded at least ten times. The chain uses TRBV6-1 and TRBJ1-5; no definite D call. The V gene lost 4 bases and the J gene lost 0 bases, with 7 bases spanning the gap. There are 14 residues in the CDR3. Per germline, CDR1 MNHNS and CDR2 SASEGT. CDR3 in DNA: TGTGCCAGCAGTGTAGGACTTAGCAATCAGCCCCAGCATTTT. Translating it yields CASSVGLSNQPQHF.

The chain uses TRBV7-2 and TRBJ2-7; tentatively, D is TRBD1 (5 bases). This CDR3 has 15 amino acids. Germline CDR1 is SGHTA and CDR2 is FQGNSA. V shed 5 bases and J shed 1 base, with 15 bases lying between them. In DNA form, the CDR3 reads TGTGCCAGCAGCCGTTCGAAGGGGCCTTCCTACGAGCAGTACTTC. This codes for CASSRSKGPSYEQYF. The whole variable domain, filled in from reference TRBV7-2 and TRBJ2-7, reads GAGVSQSPSNKVTEKGKDVELRCDPISGHTALYWYRQSLGQGLEFLIYFQGNSAPDKSGLPSDRFSAERTGGSVSTLTIQRTQQEDSAVYLCASSRSKGPSYEQYFGPGTRLTVT.